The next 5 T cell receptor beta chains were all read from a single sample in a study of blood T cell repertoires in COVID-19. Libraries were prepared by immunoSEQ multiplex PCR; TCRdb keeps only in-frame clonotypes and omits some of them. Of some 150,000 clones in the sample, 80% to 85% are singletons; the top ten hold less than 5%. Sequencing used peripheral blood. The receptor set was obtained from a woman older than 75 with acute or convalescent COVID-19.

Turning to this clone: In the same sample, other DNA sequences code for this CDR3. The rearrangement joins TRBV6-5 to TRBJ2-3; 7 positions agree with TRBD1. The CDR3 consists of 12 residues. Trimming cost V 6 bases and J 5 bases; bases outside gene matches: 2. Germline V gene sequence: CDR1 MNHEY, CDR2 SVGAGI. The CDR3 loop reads CASSRQGDTQYF. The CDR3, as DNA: TGTGCCAGCAGCCGACAGGGAGATACGCAGTATTTT.

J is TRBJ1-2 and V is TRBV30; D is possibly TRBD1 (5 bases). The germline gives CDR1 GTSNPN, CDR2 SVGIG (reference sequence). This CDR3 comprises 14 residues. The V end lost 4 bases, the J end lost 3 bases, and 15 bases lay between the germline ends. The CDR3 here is CAWTPETVHYGYTF. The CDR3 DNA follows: TGTGCCTGGACCCCCGAGACAGTACACTATGGCTACACCTTC.

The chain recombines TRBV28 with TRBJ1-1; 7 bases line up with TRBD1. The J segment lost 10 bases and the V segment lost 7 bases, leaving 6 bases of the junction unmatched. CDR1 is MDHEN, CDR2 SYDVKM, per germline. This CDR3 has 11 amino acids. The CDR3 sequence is CASKRGLGAFF. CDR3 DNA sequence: TGTGCCAGCAAAAGGGGGCTGGGAGCTTTCTTT.

The CDR3 sequence is CAWSTGPNYGYTF. CDR3 sequence (DNA): TGTGCCTGGAGTACAGGGCCTAACTATGGCTACACCTTC. The gene calls are TRBV30 and TRBJ1-2; D may be TRBD1 (6 bases). The CDR3 is made up of 13 amino acids. Germline V lookup: CDR1 GTSNPN, CDR2 SVGIG (reference sequence). V lost 2 bases and J lost 0, with 7 bases in between.

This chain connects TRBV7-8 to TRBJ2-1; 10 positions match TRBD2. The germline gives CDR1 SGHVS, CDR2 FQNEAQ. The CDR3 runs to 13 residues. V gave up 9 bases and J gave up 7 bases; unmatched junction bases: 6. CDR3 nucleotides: TGTGCCAGTGGGACTAGCGTCCTTAATGAGCAGTTCTTC. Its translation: CASGTSVLNEQFF.